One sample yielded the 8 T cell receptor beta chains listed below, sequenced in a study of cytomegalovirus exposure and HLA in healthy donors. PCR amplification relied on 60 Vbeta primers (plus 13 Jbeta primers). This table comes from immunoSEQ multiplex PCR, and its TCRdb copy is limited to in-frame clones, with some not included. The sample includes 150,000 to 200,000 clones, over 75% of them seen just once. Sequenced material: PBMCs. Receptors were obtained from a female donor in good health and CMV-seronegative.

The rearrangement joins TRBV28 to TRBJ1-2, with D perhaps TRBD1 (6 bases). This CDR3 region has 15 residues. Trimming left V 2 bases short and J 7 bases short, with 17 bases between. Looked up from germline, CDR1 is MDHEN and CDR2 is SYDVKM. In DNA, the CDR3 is TGTGCCAGCAGTTTAAGAAGGTCGGACAGCTTTGGCTACACCTTC. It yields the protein CASSLRRSDSFGYTF.

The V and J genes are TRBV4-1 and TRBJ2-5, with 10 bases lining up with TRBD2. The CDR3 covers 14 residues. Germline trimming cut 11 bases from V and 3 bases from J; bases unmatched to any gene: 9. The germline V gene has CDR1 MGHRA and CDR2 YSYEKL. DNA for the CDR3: TGCGCCTCCAATAGCGGGGGGCTGGAAGAGACCCAGTACTTC. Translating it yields CASNSGGLEETQYF.

The CDR3 DNA follows: TGTGCCAGCAGCTTATCGGGCATCTCGGGAGGCTACACCTTC. Residues: CASSLSGISGGYTF. The rearrangement joins TRBV7-3 to TRBJ1-2, with D unclear. Trimming removed 2 bases from V and 8 bases from J, with 15 bases in between. The CDR3 covers 14 residues. The V gene's germline CDR1 is SGHTA and CDR2 FQGTGA. Based on the CDR3 plus reference TRBV7-3 and TRBJ1-2, the full variable domain is GAGVSQTPSNKVTEKGKYVELRCDPISGHTALYWYRQSLGQGPEFLIYFQGTGAADDSGLPNDRFFAVRPEGSVSTLKIQRTERGDSAVYLCASSLSGISGGYTFGSGTRLTVV.

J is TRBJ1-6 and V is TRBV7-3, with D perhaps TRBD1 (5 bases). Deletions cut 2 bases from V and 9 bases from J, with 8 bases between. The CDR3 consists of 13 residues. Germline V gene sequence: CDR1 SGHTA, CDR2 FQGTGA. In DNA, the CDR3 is TGTGCCAGCAGCTTAGATCAGGGTTCACCCCTCCACTTT. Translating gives CASSLDQGSPLHF. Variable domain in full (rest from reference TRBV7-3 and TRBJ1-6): GAGVSQTPSNKVTEKGKYVELRCDPISGHTALYWYRQSLGQGPEFLIYFQGTGAADDSGLPNDRFFAVRPEGSVSTLKIQRTERGDSAVYLCASSLDQGSPLHFGNGTRLTVT.

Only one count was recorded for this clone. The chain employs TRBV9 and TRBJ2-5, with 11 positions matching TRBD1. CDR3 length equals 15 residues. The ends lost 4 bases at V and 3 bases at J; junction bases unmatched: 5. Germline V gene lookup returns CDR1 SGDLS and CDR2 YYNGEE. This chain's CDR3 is CASSPWDRGKETQYF. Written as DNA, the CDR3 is TGTGCCAGCAGCCCGTGGGACAGGGGGAAAGAGACCCAGTACTTC.

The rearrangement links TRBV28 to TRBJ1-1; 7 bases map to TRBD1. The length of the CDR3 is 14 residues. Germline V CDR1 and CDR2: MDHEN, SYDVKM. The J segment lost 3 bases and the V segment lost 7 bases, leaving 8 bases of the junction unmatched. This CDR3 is CASILPGGDTEAFF. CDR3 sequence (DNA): TGTGCCAGCATCTTGCCAGGGGGTGACACTGAAGCTTTCTTT. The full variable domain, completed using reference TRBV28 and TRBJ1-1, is DVKVTQSSRYLVKRTGEKVFLECVQDMDHENMFWYRQDPGLGLRLIYFSYDVKMKEKGDIPEGYSVSREKKERFSLILESASTNQTSMYLCASILPGGDTEAFFGQGTRLTVV.

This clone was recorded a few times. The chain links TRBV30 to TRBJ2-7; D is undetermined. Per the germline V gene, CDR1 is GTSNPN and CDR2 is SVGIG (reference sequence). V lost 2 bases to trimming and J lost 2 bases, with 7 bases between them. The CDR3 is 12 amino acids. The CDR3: CAWSLSTYEQYF. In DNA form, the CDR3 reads TGTGCCTGGAGTCTCAGTACCTACGAGCAGTACTTC.

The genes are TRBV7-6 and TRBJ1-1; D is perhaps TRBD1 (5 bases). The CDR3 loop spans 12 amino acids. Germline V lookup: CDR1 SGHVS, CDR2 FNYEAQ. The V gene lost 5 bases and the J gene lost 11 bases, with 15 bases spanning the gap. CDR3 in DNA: TGTGCCAGCAGCGCAGACAGCCTGTCGGCTTTCTTT. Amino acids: CASSADSLSAFF.